A selection of T cell receptor beta chains follows, all from one sample in a study of T-cell memory formation after mild COVID-19. TCRdb redid the calling of the 5' RACE reads with MiXCR, one entry per CDR3 protein. The table records about 150,000 distinct CDR3 sequences, around 13% of them present only once. Sequenced input: PBMCs or a T cell subset sorted from them (not recorded which). All receptors derive from an adult woman who had mild COVID-19 (a few samples of this study predate the infection). Cell type and time point are not known. Both conserved end residues are part of each CDR3. A D gene is named only where the DNA matches it firmly. Clone size is given for some rows only: seen once, a few or many times, or a class if the clone is expanded.

D | J | size | V | DNA | CDR3
. | TRBJ1-1 | few | TRBV3-1 | TGTGCCAGCAGCCAAGACCTGGGAAGAGGGATCCCCACTGAAGCTTTCTTT | CASSQDLGRGIPTEAFF
TRBD2 | TRBJ2-7 | few | TRBV10-3 | TGTGCCATCAGTGATCAAGGCGGGGGGGCCTCGGGGTACGAGCAGTACTTC | CAISDQGGGASGYEQYF
. | TRBJ2-2 | . | TRBV12-3/TRBV12-4 | TGTGCCAGCAGTTTATACGGGTCGAACACCGGGGAGCTGTTTTTT | CASSLYGSNTGELFF
. | TRBJ2-2 | . | TRBV12-3/TRBV12-4 | TGTGCCAGCAGTTTTCTCGACCCGCCTGGGGAGCTGTTTTTT | CASSFLDPPGELFF
. | TRBJ2-7 | few | TRBV6-5 | TGTGCCAGCAGTTACTCTTGGCCAGGGTCCTCCTACGAGCAGTACTTC | CASSYSWPGSSYEQYF
TRBD2 | TRBJ2-7 | few | TRBV18 | TGTGCCAGCTCACCCGGGACTAGCGGCCCCTACGAGCAGTACTTC | CASSPGTSGPYEQYF
. | TRBJ1-2 | . | TRBV12-3/TRBV12-4 | TGTGCCAGCAGGGTCAGTAGGGCTGATGGCTACACCTTC | CASRVSRADGYTF
. | TRBJ1-4 | . | TRBV3-1 | TGTGCCAGCAGCCCTACGAGGAATGAAAAACTGTTTTTT | CASSPTRNEKLFF
. | TRBJ2-3 | . | TRBV3-1 | TGTGCCAGCAGCCAAGACCGGGCCTACACAGATACGCAGTATTTT | CASSQDRAYTDTQYF
. | TRBJ2-7 | . | TRBV15 | TGTGCCACCAGCAGAGATCCACACGGACCCTACGAGCAGTACTTC | CATSRDPHGPYEQYF
. | TRBJ2-1 | . | TRBV27 | TGTGCCAGCAGTATCACAGGGTGGGATGAGCAGTTCTTC | CASSITGWDEQFF
. | TRBJ2-1 | . | TRBV20-1 | TGCAGTGCACCGGCTGGCGGGCCTCGGCGGAATGAGCAGTTCTTC | CSAPAGGPRRNEQFF
. | TRBJ2-1 | few | TRBV10-3 | TGTGCCATCGGGGGCATAAATGAGCAGTTCTTC | CAIGGINEQFF
TRBD2 | TRBJ2-3 | once | TRBV29-1 | TGCAGCGTTGAAGACCCACTAGCGGGAGTACCAGATACGCAGTATTTT | CSVEDPLAGVPDTQYF
. | TRBJ2-7 | few | TRBV7-2 | TGTGCCAGCAGCTTAGCGATGGTTGGAGAAGAGCAGTACTTC | CASSLAMVGEEQYF
. | TRBJ1-2 | . | TRBV6-2/TRBV6-3 | TGTGCCAGCAGTTATCTCGGGACCTATGAACCCACCTTC | CASSYLGTYEPTF
TRBD1 | TRBJ2-7 | many | TRBV6-2/TRBV6-3 | TGTGCCAGCAGCACACCCCTGGACAGGACGTCTAAAGTTTCCTACGAGCAGTACTTC | CASSTPLDRTSKVSYEQYF
TRBD2 | TRBJ2-3 | . | TRBV11-2 | TGTGCCAGCAGCTTAGCCCGGGGGGAAACAGATACGCAGTATTTT | CASSLARGETDTQYF
TRBD2 | TRBJ2-1 | few | TRBV11-2 | TGTGCCAGCAGCCAAACCTGGGCGGGAGGGAACAATGAGCAGTTCTTC | CASSQTWAGGNNEQFF
TRBD2 | TRBJ2-2 | many | TRBV7-2 | TGTGCCAGCAGCACAGAACCACTAGCGGGGCCGAACACCGGGGAGCTGTTTTTT | CASSTEPLAGPNTGELFF
. | TRBJ1-1 | . | TRBV24-1 | TGTGCCACCAGTGATTTGACAGTTGAAAAAGGAGCTTTCTTT | CATSDLTVEKGAFF
TRBD2 | TRBJ2-3 | . | TRBV7-7 | TGTGCTAGCAGCCCGGGACTAGCGGGATCCGCAGATACGCAGTATTTT | CASSPGLAGSADTQYF
TRBD1 | TRBJ2-1 | few | TRBV20-1 | TGCAGTGCTTTGACAGGGACCTACAATGAGCAGTTCTTC | CSALTGTYNEQFF
. | TRBJ1-2 | few | TRBV5-5 | TGTGCCAGCAGCTTCGGTGACGGGCAGTATGGCTACACCTTC | CASSFGDGQYGYTF
. | TRBJ1-5 | . | TRBV6-5 | TGTGCCAGCAGTTTCCGGGGGGAGAGCAATCAGCCCCAGCATTTT | CASSFRGESNQPQHF
. | TRBJ2-7 | few | TRBV27 | TGTGCCAGCAGTTTACCCCCTCCGGCAGGGGCGGTCTACGAGCAGTACTTC | CASSLPPPAGAVYEQYF
TRBD2 | TRBJ2-3 | few | TRBV12-3/TRBV12-4 | TGTGCCAGCAGTTTGGATGGACCGGGACTAGCATCAGATACGCAGTATTTT | CASSLDGPGLASDTQYF
TRBD1 | TRBJ1-2 | . | TRBV3-1 | TGTGCCAGCAGTCAAGGGGGCGTCGAATATGGCTACACCTTC | CASSQGGVEYGYTF
. | TRBJ2-5 | many | TRBV24-1 | TGTGCCACCAGCCGGGACGGGGAAGAGACCCAGTACTTC | CATSRDGEETQYF
TRBD1 | TRBJ2-2 | . | TRBV7-8 | TGTGCCAGCAGCCCAAATCCCGGGACAGCGAACACCGGGGAGCTGTTTTTT | CASSPNPGTANTGELFF
. | TRBJ2-5 | few | TRBV10-2 | TGCGCCAGCATCCCCCCCGGGGGTGCGCAAGAGACCCAGTACTTC | CASIPPGGAQETQYF
. | TRBJ2-1 | . | TRBV15 | TGTGCCACCAGCAGCTTGATTATCGACAATGAGCAGTTCTTC | CATSSLIIDNEQFF
TRBD2 | TRBJ2-1 | few | TRBV7-8 | TGTGCCAGCAGCTTAGTTGGACTAGCGGACCTTTTCCTATACAATGAGCAGTTCTTC | CASSLVGLADLFLYNEQFF
. | TRBJ2-7 | . | TRBV25-1 | TGTGCCAGCAGTGATAACGGGGGTCTGGGAAAAGGATACGAGCAGTACTTC | CASSDNGGLGKGYEQYF
TRBD2 | TRBJ2-5 | . | TRBV29-1 | TGCAGCGTCCCCTCCAGGCGGGGGGGCGGGTACCAAGAGACCCAGTACTTC | CSVPSRRGGGYQETQYF
. | TRBJ1-1 | . | TRBV7-9 | TGTGCCAGCAGCCCCGGGACATCGAACACTGAAGCTTTCTTT | CASSPGTSNTEAFF
TRBD1 | TRBJ1-1 | few | TRBV12-3/TRBV12-4 | TGTGCCAGCAGTTTAAGGGGGCCCCTGAACACTGAAGCTTTCTTT | CASSLRGPLNTEAFF
. | TRBJ1-1 | once | TRBV5-1 | TGCGCCAGCAGCTTGTACGGGGTTAGCACTGAAGCTTTCTTT | CASSLYGVSTEAFF
. | TRBJ1-2 | few | TRBV20-1 | TGCAGTGCTAGACGGTGGGAGACGCCTTATGGCTACACCTTC | CSARRWETPYGYTF
TRBD1 | TRBJ1-2 | . | TRBV5-1 | TGCGCCAGCAGCTTGGGCTCTGGACAGGGGGCGAGGGGCTACACCTTC | CASSLGSGQGARGYTF
. | TRBJ2-1 | . | TRBV11-2 | TGTGCCAGCAGCCTCTCATCCACTAGCTACAATGAGCAGTTCTTC | CASSLSSTSYNEQFF
. | TRBJ1-1 | many | TRBV28 | TGTGCCAGCAGTTTATTTGGTCCCCTCAGGGTGAGCACTGAAGCTTTCTTT | CASSLFGPLRVSTEAFF
. | TRBJ2-7 | . | TRBV12-5 | TGTGCTAGTGGTGGGCACGGGGGACACCTCTACGAGCAGTACTTC | CASGGHGGHLYEQYF
TRBD2 | TRBJ2-3 | few | TRBV7-2 | TGTGCCAGCAGCCGACCCGGGACTAGCGGAAGCACAGATACGCAGTATTTT | CASSRPGTSGSTDTQYF
TRBD2 | TRBJ2-3 | . | TRBV11-3 | TGTGCCAGCAGCTTAGCCGGACTAGCGGGAGTGCGCACAGATACGCAGTATTTT | CASSLAGLAGVRTDTQYF
TRBD1 | TRBJ1-1 | few | TRBV6-1 | TGTGCCAGCAGCGGAATGACAGGGAGGAACACTGAAGCTTTCTTT | CASSGMTGRNTEAFF
. | TRBJ2-3 | . | TRBV28 | TGTGCCAGCAGACCAGTAGGTGCTACAGATACGCAGTATTTT | CASRPVGATDTQYF
. | TRBJ2-1 | . | TRBV4-1 | TGCGCCAGCAGCCAAGAGGGTATCGGTAGCTCCTACAATGAGCAGTTCTTC | CASSQEGIGSSYNEQFF
TRBD2 | TRBJ2-1 | few | TRBV10-3 | TGTGCCGCCGGGAGGAACAATGAGCAGTTCTTC | CAAGRNNEQFF
. | TRBJ2-1 | few | TRBV9 | TGTGCCAGCAGCGTAGACCCGGCTAGGTTCAATGAGCAGTTCTTC | CASSVDPARFNEQFF
TRBD2 | TRBJ2-3 | . | TRBV4-2 | TGTGCCAGCAGCCCGACCCTCTCAAGACTAGCGGATAGCACAGATACGCAGTATTTT | CASSPTLSRLADSTDTQYF
TRBD2 | TRBJ2-1 | . | TRBV5-4 | TGTGCCAGCAGCTTGTTTCTAGCGGGAGGTGTCAATGAGCAGTTCTTC | CASSLFLAGGVNEQFF
TRBD2 | TRBJ2-3 | few | TRBV5-1 | TGCGCCAGCAGCTTGGCCGGGACTAGCGGGCCTAGCACAGATACGCAGTATTTT | CASSLAGTSGPSTDTQYF
TRBD1 | TRBJ2-1 | . | TRBV2 | TGTGCCAGCAGTACCGGACAGGGGGCATGGAATGAGCAGTTCTTC | CASSTGQGAWNEQFF
TRBD2 | TRBJ2-7 | . | TRBV20-1 | TGCAGTGCTGGGACTAGCGGGAGTCCCCTCGACGAGCAGTACTTC | CSAGTSGSPLDEQYF
. | TRBJ1-1 | few | TRBV18 | TGTGCCAGCTCACGGGTCCCAACAGGGAAGAACACTGAAGATTTCTTT | CASSRVPTGKNTEDFF
TRBD2 | TRBJ2-1 | . | TRBV7-6 | TGTGCCAGCAGCCCCCCCGCCGGGGTAGCGGGAGCCCATGAGCAGTTCTTC | CASSPPAGVAGAHEQFF